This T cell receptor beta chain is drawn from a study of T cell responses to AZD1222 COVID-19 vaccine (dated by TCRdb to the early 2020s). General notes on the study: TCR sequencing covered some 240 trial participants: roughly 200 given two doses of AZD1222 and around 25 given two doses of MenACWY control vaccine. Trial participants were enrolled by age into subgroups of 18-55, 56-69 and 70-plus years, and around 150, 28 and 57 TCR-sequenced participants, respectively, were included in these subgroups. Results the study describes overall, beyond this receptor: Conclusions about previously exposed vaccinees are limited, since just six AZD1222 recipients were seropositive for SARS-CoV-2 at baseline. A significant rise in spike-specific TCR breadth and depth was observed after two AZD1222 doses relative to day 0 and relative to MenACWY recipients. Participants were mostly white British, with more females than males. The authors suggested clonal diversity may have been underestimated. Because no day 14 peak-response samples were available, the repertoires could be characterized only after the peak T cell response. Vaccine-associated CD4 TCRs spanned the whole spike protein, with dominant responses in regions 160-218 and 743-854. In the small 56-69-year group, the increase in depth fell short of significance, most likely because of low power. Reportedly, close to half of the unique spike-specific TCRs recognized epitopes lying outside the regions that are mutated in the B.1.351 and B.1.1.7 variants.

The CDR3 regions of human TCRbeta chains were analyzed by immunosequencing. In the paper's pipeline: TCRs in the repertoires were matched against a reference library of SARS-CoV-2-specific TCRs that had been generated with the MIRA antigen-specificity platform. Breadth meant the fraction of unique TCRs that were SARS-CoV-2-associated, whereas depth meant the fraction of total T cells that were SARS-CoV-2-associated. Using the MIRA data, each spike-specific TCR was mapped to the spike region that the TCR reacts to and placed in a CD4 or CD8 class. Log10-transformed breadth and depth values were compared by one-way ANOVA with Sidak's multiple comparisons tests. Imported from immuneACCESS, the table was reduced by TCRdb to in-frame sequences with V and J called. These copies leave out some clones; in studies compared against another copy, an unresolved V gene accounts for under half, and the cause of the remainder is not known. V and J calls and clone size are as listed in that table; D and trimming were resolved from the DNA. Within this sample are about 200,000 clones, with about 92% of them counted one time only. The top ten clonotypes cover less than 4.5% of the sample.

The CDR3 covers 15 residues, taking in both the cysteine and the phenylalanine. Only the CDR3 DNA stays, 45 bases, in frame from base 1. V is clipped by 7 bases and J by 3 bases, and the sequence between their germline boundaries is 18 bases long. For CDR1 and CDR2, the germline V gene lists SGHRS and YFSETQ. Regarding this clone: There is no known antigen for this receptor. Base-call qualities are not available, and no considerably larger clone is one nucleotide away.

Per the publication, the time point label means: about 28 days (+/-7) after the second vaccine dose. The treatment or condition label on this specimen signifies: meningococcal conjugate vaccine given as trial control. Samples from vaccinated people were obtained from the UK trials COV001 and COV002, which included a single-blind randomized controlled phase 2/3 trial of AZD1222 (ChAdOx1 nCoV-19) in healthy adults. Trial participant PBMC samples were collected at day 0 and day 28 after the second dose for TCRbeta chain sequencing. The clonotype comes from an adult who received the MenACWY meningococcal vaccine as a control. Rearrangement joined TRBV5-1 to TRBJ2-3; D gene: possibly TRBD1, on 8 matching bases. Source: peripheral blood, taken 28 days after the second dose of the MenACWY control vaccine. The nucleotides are TGCGCCAGCCAAGGACTACAGGGGGGGACAGATACGCAGTATTTT. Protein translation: CASQGLQGGTDTQYF.